The clone carrying this TCR beta chain showed up just a few times. Its antigen is as yet unknown. TCRdb processed the 5' RACE reads anew with MiXCR; each CDR3 protein has one entry. In the table there are roughly 190,000 distinct CDR3 sequences, about 10% of which are singletons. The sample belongs to a study of T-cell memory formation after mild COVID-19. About the research overall: Largely, TCR clusters stayed within a single donor. The study's findings and limits: Clones that contracted from day 15 to 85 were balanced CD4/CD8, while later expanders leaned CD4+. Most CD4+ clones that shrank were in CM and EM, while CD8+ ones turned up in EMRA.

The clonotype was recovered from a man younger than 35 who had mild COVID-19 (a few samples of this study predate the infection). Cell type and time point are not known. Material for sequencing was PBMCs or a T cell subset sorted from them (not recorded which).

CDR3 loop: CSVGLATGTEAFF. Written as DNA, the CDR3 is TGCAGCGTGGGGCTGGCGACGGGCACTGAAGCTTTCTTT. J is TRBJ1-1 and V is TRBV29-1; perhaps TRBD1 as D (5 bases). The CDR3 spans 13 residues. Germline values: CDR1 SQVTM, CDR2 ANQGSEA. Between the trimmed V and J ends, which lost 6 bases and 4 bases, there was a span of 15 bases.